This T cell receptor beta chain derives from a study of glioma-infiltrating T cells. Overall study results and limits: Very few CDR3 sequences were shared between tissue and blood. Gliomas, especially low-grade, showed above-expected tissue-blood divergence; non-neoplastic patients showed below.

This clonotype was found many times. Its target is not known. V lost 5 bases to trimming and J lost 10 bases, with 18 bases between them. The V gene's germline CDR1 is SEHNR and CDR2 FQNEAQ (reference sequence). The CDR3 covers 14 residues. The iRepertoire nested amplicon-rescue multiplex PCR amplified TCR alpha and beta CDR3s from RNA. Tissue mRNA or PBMC total RNA, about 85-400 ng, went into one-step reverse transcription and amplification. TCRdb reprocessed the multiplex PCR reads via MiXCR and lists one record per CDR3 protein. This sample has roughly 42,000 distinct CDR3 sequences; about 20% occur once, and the top ten carry around 6.7%.

Sequencing was performed on glioma tissue, nonneoplastic brain tissue, or PBMCs (not recorded which). The genes are TRBV7-9 and TRBJ2-1; D perhaps matches TRBD2 (5 bases). This receptor was taken from a human donor with low-grade glioma or glioblastoma, undergoing nonglioma brain surgery, or in good health (not recorded which). The CDR3 bases are TGTGCCAGCAGCCCTACCCTACTAGTCGAGGAGCAGTTCTTC. Translating it yields CASSPTLLVEEQFF.